A single sample is the source of the 20 T cell receptor beta chains below, sequenced in a study of post-analysis software for immune sequencing data. Study-level findings and limits: TRBV5-6, TRBV5-1 and TRBV20-1 were among four to six TRBV segments more frequent in patients than controls.

Sequencing libraries made from TCR beta cDNA carried unique molecular identifiers. TCRdb redid the calling of the PCR reads with MiXCR, one entry per CDR3 protein. This table holds about 770,000 distinct CDR3 sequences, around 42% found once. Their target antigens are unknown. Sequences were obtained from blood. The receptor source for this set is a girl aged 10 to 17 with multiple sclerosis.

This clonotype was found once. A read error may produce the germline difference seen at one junction end. The chain has TRBV24-1 and TRBJ2-3; D is unclear. The germline V gene has CDR1 KGHDR and CDR2 SFDVKD. CDR3 length: 13 residues. The CDR3 sequence: CATSDFDADTQYF. In nucleotides, the CDR3 is TGCGCCACCAGTGATTTTGACGCAGATACGCAGTATTTT.

The rearrangement joins TRBV29-1 to TRBJ1-1, with D unresolved. The V end was cut by 4 bases, the J end by 1 base, with 10 bases between. Germline loops: CDR1 SQVTM, CDR2 ANQGSEA. The CDR3 is made up of 13 amino acids. CDR3 sequence reads: CSVAQKSNTEAFF. The CDR3 region has the DNA TGCAGCGTTGCACAGAAATCGAACACTGAAGCTTTCTTT.

The rearrangement joins TRBV7-8 to TRBJ1-4; D is undetermined. Germline V gene lookup returns CDR1 SGHVS and CDR2 FQNEAQ. The CDR3 sequence is 14 residues long. V lost 5 bases and J lost 3, with 10 bases in between. The chain's CDR3 is CASSVTPSNEKLFF. In DNA form, the CDR3 reads TGTGCCAGCAGCGTGACGCCCTCTAATGAAAAACTGTTTTTT.

The chain carries TRBV10-3 and TRBJ2-1; 7 positions agree with TRBD1. The CDR3 is 12 amino acids. With 10 bases clipped from V and 5 bases from J, the junction kept 5 bases outside the gene matches. Germline V gene data show CDR1 as ENHRY and CDR2 as SYGVKD. CDR3 coding DNA: TGTGCCAACCGGGACAGCAACAATGAGCAGTTCTTC. Protein product: CANRDSNNEQFF.

J is TRBJ2-5 and V is TRBV29-1; the D gene is possibly TRBD1 (6 bases). V was cut by 6 bases and J by 4 bases, with 9 bases left in between. The germline CDR1 and CDR2 sequences are SQVTM and ANQGSEA. CDR3 length equals 11 residues. CDR3: CSVRDTETQYF. CDR3 coding DNA: TGCAGCGTCCGGGACACAGAGACCCAGTACTTC.

This clonotype was seen repeatedly, ten times or more. The chain has TRBV4-2 and TRBJ2-5; perhaps TRBD2 as D (5 bases). CDR1 and CDR2 from the germline V gene are LGHNA and YNFKEQ. The CDR3 consists of 15 residues. The ends were cut back, 0 bases at V and 2 bases at J, with 10 bases in the middle. The CDR3 sequence: CASSQDGSRQETQYF. CDR3 nucleotide sequence: TGTGCCAGCAGCCAAGATGGGAGCAGACAAGAGACCCAGTACTTC.

As DNA, the CDR3 is TGTGCCAGCAGCGTAGCCGGGGAAAATTCACCCCTCCACTTT. Its translation: CASSVAGENSPLHF. The V gene is TRBV9, the J gene TRBJ1-6; D uncertain. The CDR3 is 14 residues long. The germline gives CDR1 SGDLS, CDR2 YYNGEE. The V gene lost 0 bases and the J gene lost 7 bases, with 8 bases spanning the gap.

This clonotype showed up just a few times. The chain has TRBV19 and TRBJ1-5, with 9 bases lining up with TRBD1. Germline CDR1 is LNHDA and CDR2 is SQIVND (reference sequence). Unmatched junction bases numbered 9, after V lost 8 bases and J lost 4 bases. The CDR3 is 15 residues long. The DNA of the CDR3 is TGTGCCAGTCGGACAGGGGCCTTCCTTAATCAGCCCCAGCATTTT. This codes for CASRTGAFLNQPQHF.

The V gene is TRBV7-9, the J gene TRBJ2-3, with 12 bases lining up with TRBD2. CDR3 length: 17 amino acids. The germline gives CDR1 SEHNR, CDR2 FQNEAQ (reference sequence). V lost 0 bases, J lost 2 bases, and 3 bases stayed unmatched. CDR3 DNA: TGTGCCAGCAGCTTAGCGTCTAGCGGGAGGGTCACAGATACGCAGTATTTT. Protein product: CASSLASSGRVTDTQYF. Using reference TRBV7-9 and TRBJ2-3 for the parts outside the CDR3, the full variable domain is DTGVSQNPRHKITKRGQNVTFRCDPISEHNRLYWYRQTLGQGPEFLTYFQNEAQLEKSRLLSDRFSAERPKGSFSTLEIQRTEQGDSAMYLCASSLASSGRVTDTQYFGPGTRLTVL.

This clonotype was detected only a few times. The J gene is TRBJ1-5, the V gene TRBV29-1; D is unresolved. The germline V gene encodes CDR1 SQVTM and CDR2 ANQGSEA. The CDR3 is 12 residues long. V was pared by 7 bases and J by 1 base, with 8 bases between. CDR3 region: CSAQNSNQPQHF. CDR3 nucleotide sequence: TGCAGCGCTCAAAACAGCAATCAGCCCCAGCATTTT. Filled out from reference TRBV29-1 and TRBJ1-5, the complete variable domain reads SAVISQKPSRDICQRGTSLTIQCQVDSQVTMMFWYRQQPGQSLTLIATANQGSEATYESGFVIDKFPISRPNLTFSTLTVSNMSPEDSSIYLCSAQNSNQPQHFGDGTRLSIL.

As concerns this clonotype: An end of the junction does not agree with germline; a read error may underlie this. The chain has TRBV4-2 and TRBJ2-1; D is unclear. The germline CDR1 and CDR2 sequences are LGHNA and YNFKEQ. This CDR3 is built from 11 residues. As DNA, the CDR3 is TGTGCCGGCAGCCAAGCTAATGAGCAGTTCTTC. Protein sequence: CAGSQANEQFF.

The genes are TRBV7-9 and TRBJ2-7; a weak D match, TRBD1 (6 bases). Trimming took 4 bases from V and 1 from J, leaving 17 bases between them. Germline CDR1 reads SEHNR; CDR2 reads FQNEAQ (reference sequence). The CDR3 loop spans 16 amino acids. The CDR3 here is CASSSVEKRGSYEQYF. DNA for the CDR3: TGTGCCAGCAGCTCAGTAGAGAAAAGGGGGTCCTACGAGCAGTACTTC.

The chain has TRBV5-1 and TRBJ1-2; D is undetermined. The CDR3 extends over 16 amino acids. V was clipped by 0 bases and J by 6 bases, with 18 bases between them. The germline gives CDR1 SGHRS, CDR2 YFSETQ. The CDR3 nucleotides read TGCGCCAGCAGCTTGGCCGGTGGAGGGAAGGTCAATGGCTACACCTTC. This sequence encodes CASSLAGGGKVNGYTF.

The CDR3 sequence is CASSTWGGGINGYTF. CDR3 in DNA: TGTGCCAGCAGCACATGGGGGGGCGGAATTAATGGCTACACCTTC. The chain carries TRBV7-2 and TRBJ1-2; tentatively, D is TRBD1 (6 bases). Germline V gives CDR1 SGHTA, CDR2 FQGNSA. The CDR3 is made up of 15 amino acids. V gave up 5 bases and J gave up 6 bases, with 19 bases separating them.

This chain connects TRBV20-1 to TRBJ2-7, with TRBD2 matching 7 bases. Germline lookup yields CDR1 DFQATT and CDR2 SNEGSKA (reference sequence). CDR3 length: 13 residues. The V gene end was trimmed by 3 bases and the J gene end by 5 bases; junction bases not matched to a gene: 7. In DNA, the CDR3 is TGCAGTGCTAGTAGGTCAGGGAGGGACGAGCAGTACTTC. Translation: CSASRSGRDEQYF.

This clonotype was seen a single time. The chain couples TRBV6-6 to TRBJ2-1; a weak D match, TRBD2 (5 bases). V was shortened by 6 bases and J by 5 bases, with 11 bases between the two germline ends. This CDR3 spans 13 amino acids. Germline CDR1 and CDR2: MNHNY and SVGAGI (reference sequence). The CDR3 bases are TGTGCCAGCAGGGGATCAGCGGACAATGAGCAGTTCTTC. The encoded protein is CASRGSADNEQFF.

The chain combines TRBV20-1 with TRBJ2-7; perhaps TRBD1 as D (5 bases). V was clipped by 5 bases and J by 3 bases, with 14 bases between them. This CDR3 contains 13 residues. CDR1 and CDR2 (germline): DFQATT, SNEGSKA (reference sequence). For the CDR3, the DNA is TGCAGTGCTGCCCCCGACGGACACTACGAGCAGTACTTC. Translated, it gives CSAAPDGHYEQYF.

The chain uses TRBV19 and TRBJ1-2; D is ambiguous. This CDR3 has 13 amino acids. Germline V gene data show CDR1 as LNHDA and CDR2 as SQIVND (reference sequence). Trimming took 3 bases from V and 5 from J, leaving 10 bases between them. DNA of the CDR3: TGTGCCAGTAGTATTGAAGGGAGATATGGCTACACCTTC. Encoded protein: CASSIEGRYGYTF. The complete variable domain, with remaining parts taken from reference TRBV19 and TRBJ1-2, reads DGGITQSPKYLFRKEGQNVTLSCEQNLNHDAMYWYRQDPGQGLRLIYYSQIVNDFQKGDIAEGYSVSREKKESFPLTVTSAQKNPTAFYLCASSIEGRYGYTFGSGTRLTVV.

The V call is TRBV7-2, the J call TRBJ2-7, with 7 bases that match TRBD1. This CDR3 has 17 residues. Germline V lookup: CDR1 SGHTA, CDR2 FQGNSA. V gave up 0 bases and J gave up 0 bases; unmatched junction bases: 8. CDR3 amino acids: CASSLAVGEGASYEQYF. CDR3 sequence (DNA): TGTGCCAGCAGCTTAGCTGTAGGCGAGGGGGCCTCCTACGAGCAGTACTTC.

The chain recombines TRBV20-1 with TRBJ2-1; D gene ambiguous. CDR1 is DFQATT and CDR2 is SNEGSKA in the germline V gene (reference sequence). The length of the CDR3 is 13 residues. V gave up 5 bases and J gave up 7 bases, with 15 bases separating them. The CDR3 reads CSAASDVGNEQFF. CDR3 DNA sequence: TGCAGTGCTGCTTCCGACGTCGGGAATGAGCAGTTCTTC.